These T cell receptor beta chains were read from a single sample in a study of blood T cell repertoires in COVID-19. Here immunoSEQ multiplex PCR was the method, and the copy in TCRdb shows in-frame clones only, minus some. The table lists just under 95,000 clones, around 82% of them singletons. Material for sequencing was peripheral blood. The receptors here all came from a man aged 50-59 years who had recovered from COVID-19. Each CDR3 is given with its conserved first and last residue. Each record gives: V gene, D gene, J gene, clone size, CDR3 DNA, CDR3 protein. The D gene is left open where the match is weak. Rows give clone size only sometimes, using once, few, many, or a class for an expanded clone.

TRBV12-5,-,TRBJ1-2,-,TGTGCTAGTGGTTTGGTACGAACCAGGGATGGGTACGGCTACACCTTC,CASGLVRTRDGYGYTF
TRBV28,-,TRBJ1-2,-,TGTGCCAGCACCCCTGGCCCTCGCTGGGGCTACACCTTC,CASTPGPRWGYTF
TRBV25-1,-,TRBJ2-5,-,TGTGCCAGCAGTGGATTGGGCACCCAAGAGACCCAGTACTTC,CASSGLGTQETQYF
TRBV5-1,-,TRBJ2-1,-,TGCGCCAGCAGCTTGGGGGGGCTCACTCAGCCTCCTTACAATGAGCAGTTCTTC,CASSLGGLTQPPYNEQFF
TRBV10-3,-,TRBJ2-5,-,TGTGCCATCATGGGCGGGGTACAAGAGACCCAGTACTTC,CAIMGGVQETQYF
TRBV6-5,TRBD1,TRBJ1-5,-,TGTGCCACCAGGGGGCTGGGGAATCAGCCCCAGCATTTT,CATRGLGNQPQHF
TRBV3-1/TRBV3-2,TRBD1,TRBJ2-7,few,TGTGCCAGCAGCCAAATCCGGGACAGGGCCTTCTCCGAGCAGTACTTC,CASSQIRDRAFSEQYF
TRBV3-1/TRBV3-2,-,TRBJ2-2,-,TGTGCCAGCAGCCAACGCCGTTCGGGCGGGGAGCTGTTTTTT,CASSQRRSGGELFF
TRBV19,TRBD2,TRBJ2-7,-,TGTGCCAGTAGTATAGGACTAGCGGGATCAGAGCCGTACGAGCAGTACTTC,CASSIGLAGSEPYEQYF
TRBV15,TRBD2,TRBJ2-1,-,TGTGCCACCAGCCCAAGGACTAGCGGGAGGGCCTGGCACAATGAGCAGTTCTTC,CATSPRTSGRAWHNEQFF
TRBV7-9,-,TRBJ1-4,-,TGTGCCAGCAGCGGAGGGGCCCTCGAAAAACTGTTTTTT,CASSGGALEKLFF
TRBV5-1,TRBD1,TRBJ2-7,-,TGCGCCAGCAGCTTGGAATGGGGACAGGGTGAAACCTACGAGCAGTACTTC,CASSLEWGQGETYEQYF
TRBV28,TRBD2,TRBJ2-1,-,TGTGCCAGCAGCTATGCCGGGACTAGCATTCCCTACAATGAGCAGTTCTTC,CASSYAGTSIPYNEQFF
TRBV5-4,TRBD1,TRBJ2-7,many,TGTGCCAGCAGCTCTTACGGGACAGGGGGGTACGAGCAGTACTTC,CASSSYGTGGYEQYF
TRBV27,-,TRBJ1-1,-,TGTGCCAGCAGTTTATCGCTCGGGGGGAAAACTGAAGCTTTCTTT,CASSLSLGGKTEAFF
TRBV9,-,TRBJ1-5,-,TGTGCCAGCAGCGTAGAGTCCGGGGTTGGGCAGCCCCAGCATTTT,CASSVESGVGQPQHF